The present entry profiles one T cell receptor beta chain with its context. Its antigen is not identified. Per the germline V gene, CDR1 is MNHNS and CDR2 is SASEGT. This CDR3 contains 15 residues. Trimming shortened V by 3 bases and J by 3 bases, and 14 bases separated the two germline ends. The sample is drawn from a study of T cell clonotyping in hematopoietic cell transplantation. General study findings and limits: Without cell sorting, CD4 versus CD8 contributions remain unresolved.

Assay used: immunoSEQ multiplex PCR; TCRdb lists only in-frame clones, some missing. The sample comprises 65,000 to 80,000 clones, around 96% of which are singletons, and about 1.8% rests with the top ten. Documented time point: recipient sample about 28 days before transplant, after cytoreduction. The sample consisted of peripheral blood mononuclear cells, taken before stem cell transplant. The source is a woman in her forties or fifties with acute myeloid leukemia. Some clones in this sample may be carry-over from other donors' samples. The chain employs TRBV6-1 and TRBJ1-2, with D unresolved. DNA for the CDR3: TGTGCCAGCAGTGATTTGGCAGCCGCTGACTATGGCTACACCTTC. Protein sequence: CASSDLAAADYGYTF.